This TCR beta chain came from a study of blood T cell repertoires in COVID-19. Overall study: Material from acute and convalescent COVID-19 was sourced from the United States, Italy and Spain. From T cells, B-cell-depleted T cells, or PBMCs came the material, which was cDNA or gDNA.

CDR1 and CDR2 (germline): MNHEY, SVGAGI. This CDR3 spans 14 amino acids. The V and J ends lost 7 bases and 1 base respectively, with 14 bases between them. This clone was found a few times. Per the study methods: Amplification of reference gene primers provided the estimated nucleated cell counts. Clones were read by immunoSEQ multiplex PCR, and TCRdb kept only the in-frame ones, dropping some. The V and J calls and clone size come from that table; D and trimming were worked out from the DNA. The table has 60,000 to 85,000 clones, 65% to 85% seen once. The sample was peripheral blood. The clonotype comes from a woman in her sixties with acute or convalescent COVID-19. The chain is built from TRBV6-5 and TRBJ2-7, with D possibly TRBD1 on 6 matching bases. This chain's CDR3 is CASIPRDNSYEQYF. Written as DNA, the CDR3 is TGTGCCAGCATTCCCCGGGACAATTCCTACGAGCAGTACTTC.